A single sample gave rise to the 9 T cell receptor beta chains below, sequenced in a study of OX40 agonist ivuxolimab in advanced cancers. The method behind the library was the immunoSEQ multiplex PCR assay. The table comes from immuneACCESS by way of TCRdb, which keeps in-frame sequences with V and J called. Part of the clones is missing from these tables; in studies checked, under half for an unresolved V gene and the rest for unknown reasons. Within this sample are tens of thousands of clones, with 65% to 90% of them counted one time only. The ten top clones hold 2.5% to 3.5% of the sample. Here the sequenced sample was CD4+ or CD8+ T cells sorted from blood, taken in a trial of the OX40 agonist ivuxolimab. Receptor source: an adult with an advanced solid tumor such as melanoma, head and neck, liver or kidney cancer.

The J gene is TRBJ1-6, the V gene TRBV27, with a weak D call TRBD1 (6 bases). The CDR3 is made up of 15 amino acids. Germline lookup yields CDR1 MNHEY and CDR2 SMNVEV (reference sequence). V was shortened by 5 bases and J by 7 bases, with 15 bases between the two germline ends. In DNA, the CDR3 is TGTGCCAGCAGTGCACTCATGGGGGCCAATTCACCCCTCCACTTT. Translation gives CASSALMGANSPLHF.

The V gene is TRBV5-5, the J gene TRBJ2-4; TRBD1 matches 9 bases. V lost 2 bases to trimming and J lost 6 bases; unmatched junction nucleotides: 3. CDR3 length: 14 amino acids. Germline V lookup: CDR1 SGHKS, CDR2 YYEKEE (reference sequence). CDR3: CASSLTGGRNIQYF. CDR3 nucleotides: TGTGCCAGCAGCTTAACAGGGGGCAGAAACATTCAGTACTTC.

DNA for the CDR3: TGTGCCAGCAGTTACTCGTGGGGGGGGACCACAGATACGCAGTATTTT. Translation gives CASSYSWGGTTDTQYF. The chain couples TRBV6-5 to TRBJ2-3; 7 positions match TRBD2. Germline lookup yields CDR1 MNHEY and CDR2 SVGAGI. The CDR3 sequence is 16 residues long. The ends lost 0 bases at V and 2 bases at J; junction bases unmatched: 5.

This chain joins TRBV2 and TRBJ1-4; D remains ambiguous. CDR1 and CDR2 (germline): SNHLY, FYNNEI. CDR3 size: 15 residues. V lost 0 bases and J 3 bases, leaving 8 bases between the germline ends. CDR3 loop: CASSEAGQPNEKLFF. The CDR3 DNA sequence: TGTGCCAGCAGTGAAGCGGGTCAGCCTAATGAAAAACTGTTTTTT.

The chain uses TRBV6-1 and TRBJ2-1, with D perhaps TRBD1 (6 bases). CDR1 and CDR2 (germline): MNHNS, SASEGT. The CDR3 covers 13 residues. V was clipped by 7 bases and J by 4 bases, with 11 bases between them. The CDR3 sequence is CASIRDRYNEQFF. The CDR3 DNA is TGTGCCAGCATTCGAGACAGGTACAATGAGCAGTTCTTC.

About this clone itself: This sample includes further DNA sequences coding for the same CDR3. The chain is built from TRBV30 and TRBJ1-1, with D possibly being TRBD1 (5 bases). CDR3 length equals 14 residues. The ends were cut back, 3 bases at V and 5 bases at J, with 16 bases in the middle. From germline, CDR1 is GTSNPN and CDR2 SVGIG (reference sequence). CDR3 nucleotides: TGTGCCTGGAGCACGCTAGGGGATCGGACTGAAGCTTTCTTT. Encoded protein: CAWSTLGDRTEAFF.

The chain couples TRBV5-6 to TRBJ2-7; no clear D. Germline V gives CDR1 SGHDT, CDR2 YYEEEE. With 2 bases removed from V and 3 bases from J, the gap between germline ends came to 6 bases. CDR3 length: 12 amino acids. CDR3 loop: CASSFGDYEQYF. As DNA, the CDR3 is TGTGCCAGCAGCTTTGGGGACTACGAGCAGTACTTC. The full variable domain, in which reference TRBV5-6 and TRBJ2-7 provide the parts outside the CDR3, is DAGVTQSPTHLIKTRGQQVTLRCSPKSGHDTVSWYQQALGQGPQFIFQYYEEEERQRGNFPDRFSGHQFPNYSSELNVNALLLGDSALYLCASSFGDYEQYFGPGTRLTVT.

This chain uses TRBV7-9 with TRBJ2-5; D is unclear. V was cut by 3 bases and J by 2 bases, with 13 bases left in between. Germline assignment: CDR1 SEHNR and CDR2 FQNEAQ (reference sequence). The CDR3 loop spans 15 amino acids. CDR3 in amino acids: CASSFIGQDQETQYF. Here the CDR3 DNA reads TGTGCCAGCAGCTTTATCGGCCAGGATCAAGAGACCCAGTACTTC. Drawing the rest from reference TRBV7-9 and TRBJ2-5, the complete variable domain is DTGVSQNPRHKITKRGQNVTFRCDPISEHNRLYWYRQTLGQGPEFLTYFQNEAQLEKSRLLSDRFSAERPKGSFSTLEIQRTEQGDSAMYLCASSFIGQDQETQYFGPGTRLLVL.

This chain uses TRBV7-2 with TRBJ2-3; the D gene could be TRBD1 or TRBD2 (5 bases each). The V end lost 0 bases, the J end lost 0 bases, and 13 bases lay between the germline ends. The V gene's germline CDR1 is SGHTA and CDR2 FQGNSA. CDR3 length: 17 amino acids. As DNA, the CDR3 is TGTGCCAGCAGCTTAGCCGGGGCGAGCCGTAGCACAGATACGCAGTATTTT. This codes for CASSLAGASRSTDTQYF.